The 8 T cell receptor beta chains presented below share a single source sample, sequenced in a study of shared clonotypes between healthy human individuals. Method: immunoSEQ multiplex PCR; TCRdb's copy keeps in-frame clones and lacks some. The data hold 530,000 or so clones, with nearly 80% observed a single time. Specimen: PBMCs. These receptors came from a woman aged 40 to 50 in good health. Some clones in this sample may be carry-over from other donors' samples.

In this sample, this clone turned up a few times. This rearrangement joins TRBV15 to TRBJ1-1; D gene unclear. In germline, CDR1 is LNHNV, CDR2 YYDKDF (reference sequence). This CDR3 has 12 residues. Trimming removed 1 base from V and 4 bases from J, with 4 bases in between. CDR3: CATSRVITEAFF. The CDR3 DNA reads TGTGCCACCAGCAGAGTCATCACTGAAGCTTTCTTT.

The chain is built from TRBV28 and TRBJ2-2; perhaps TRBD2 as D (5 bases). Trimming took off 3 bases at V and 4 bases at J, with 15 bases between the two ends. The CDR3 sequence is 16 residues long. Germline V gene sequence: CDR1 MDHEN, CDR2 SYDVKM. The CDR3 DNA is TGTGCCAGCAGTTTCCTAGCAGGCGACCGCACCGGGGAGCTGTTTTTT. Translating gives CASSFLAGDRTGELFF. The variable domain in full, with the rest retrieved from reference TRBV28 and TRBJ2-2, is DVKVTQSSRYLVKRTGEKVFLECVQDMDHENMFWYRQDPGLGLRLIYFSYDVKMKEKGDIPEGYSVSREKKERFSLILESASTNQTSMYLCASSFLAGDRTGELFFGEGSRLTVL.

V usage is TRBV19 and J usage is TRBJ2-3; tentative D call: TRBD2 (7 bases). The CDR3 spans 16 residues. Looked up from germline, CDR1 is LNHDA and CDR2 is SQIVND (reference sequence). The V and J ends lost 5 bases and 3 bases respectively, with 18 bases between them. In DNA, the CDR3 is TGTGCCAGTAGTGGGTCTCCGGGGGGCAGAACAGATACGCAGTATTTT. It codes for CASSGSPGGRTDTQYF.

This clone was counted at least ten times. Additional DNA sequences in this sample encode the identical CDR3. V and J are TRBV11-2 and TRBJ2-7; D may be TRBD1 (5 bases). Germline assignment: CDR1 SGHAT and CDR2 FQNNGV. This CDR3 has 14 residues. Deletions cut 4 bases from V and 4 bases from J, with 14 bases between. The CDR3 protein is CASSSGLGLYEQYF. CDR3 in DNA: TGTGCCAGCAGCTCAGGATTGGGGCTATACGAGCAGTACTTC. Variable domain in full (rest from reference TRBV11-2 and TRBJ2-7): EAGVAQSPRYKIIEKRQSVAFWCNPISGHATLYWYQQILGQGPKLLIQFQNNGVVDDSQLPKDRFSAERLKGVDSTLKIQPAKLEDSAVYLCASSSGLGLYEQYFGPGTRLTVT.

The V call is TRBV4-1, the J call TRBJ2-7; 11 bases match TRBD1. J gave up 7 bases and V 1 base, and 15 bases lay outside the gene matches. The CDR3 length is 18 residues. The germline V gene encodes CDR1 MGHRA and CDR2 YSYEKL. CDR3 region: CASSQVLTRDRGLREQYF. The DNA for the CDR3 is TGCGCCAGCAGCCAAGTGCTGACCCGGGACAGGGGGTTAAGGGAGCAGTACTTC.

The chain is built from TRBV6-6 and TRBJ1-1; 8 positions match TRBD1. V lost 6 bases and J lost 4; bases outside the gene matches: 7. This CDR3 spans 14 amino acids. In germline, CDR1 is MNHNY, CDR2 SVGAGI (reference sequence). This CDR3 is CASRPQGVGTEAFF. In DNA, the CDR3 is TGTGCCAGCAGACCACAGGGGGTGGGCACTGAAGCTTTCTTT.

This chain connects TRBV11-2 to TRBJ2-7; 10 bases match TRBD1. The V gene end was trimmed by 1 base and the J gene end by 10 bases; junction bases not matched to a gene: 16. The CDR3 extends over 17 amino acids. Germline values: CDR1 SGHAT, CDR2 FQNNGV. This CDR3 is CASSLGGTGAFWPEQYF. The DNA of the CDR3 is TGTGCCAGCAGCTTAGGCGGGACAGGGGCTTTTTGGCCGGAACAGTACTTC.

In DNA, the CDR3 is TGTGCCAGCAGCGTATCGGGAGCAACTAATGAAAAACTGTTTTTT. Its translation: CASSVSGATNEKLFF. V gene TRBV9 combines with J gene TRBJ1-4; D not certain. Between the trimmed V and J ends, which lost 1 base and 0 bases, there was a span of 7 bases. This CDR3 has 15 amino acids. Germline values: CDR1 SGDLS, CDR2 YYNGEE.